These T cell receptor beta chains were read from a single sample in a study of cytomegalovirus exposure and HLA in healthy donors. Produced via immunoSEQ multiplex PCR; TCRdb's table is partial and in-frame only. Of about 230,000 clones listed, around 85% were seen once; the top ten hold around 1.2%. The sequenced sample consisted of PBMCs. The origin of the receptors is a human donor in good health. The CDR3 runs from the conserved cysteine through the conserved F or W. Each record gives: clone size, V gene, J gene, D gene, CDR3 protein, CDR3 DNA. A D gene is named only where the DNA matches it firmly. Some rows mark clone size as missing; the rest say once, few, many or name a class of expanded clone.

-	TRBV5-6	TRBJ1-1	-	CASSFETEAFF	TGTGCCAGCAGCTTTGAGACTGAAGCTTTCTTT
-	TRBV7-8	TRBJ2-1	TRBD2	CASSSREGTGGFF	TGTGCCAGCAGCTCCCGGGAGGGGACGGGGGGGTTCTTC
-	TRBV7-3	TRBJ2-1	TRBD2	CASSLLGLPSGSYNEQFF	TGTGCCAGCAGCTTATTAGGCCTCCCTAGCGGGAGTTACAATGAGCAGTTCTTC
-	TRBV29-1	TRBJ2-3	-	CSVEPEAVLGSGTDTQYF	TGCAGCGTTGAACCCGAAGCGGTTTTGGGTAGCGGCACAGATACGCAGTATTTT
-	TRBV5-1	TRBJ2-2	TRBD2	CASSWTSGSSGELFF	TGCGCCAGCAGCTGGACTAGCGGGAGCTCAGGGGAGCTGTTTTTT
-	TRBV9	TRBJ2-5	TRBD1	CASSVDRGPETQYF	TGTGCCAGCAGCGTAGACAGGGGGCCGGAGACCCAGTACTTC
-	TRBV19	TRBJ2-1	-	CASRDGSGKHNEQFF	TGTGCCAGTAGGGACGGGAGTGGGAAACACAATGAGCAGTTCTTC
-	TRBV29-1	TRBJ1-2	-	CSVEVEGRTRFSDYTF	TGCAGCGTTGAAGTAGAAGGCCGGACTAGGTTTTCGGACTACACCTTC
-	TRBV11-2	TRBJ2-3	TRBD2	CASSLVDSGSRDTQYF	TGTGCCAGCAGCTTAGTGGATAGCGGGAGTAGGGATACGCAGTATTTT
-	TRBV7-8	TRBJ1-4	-	CASSKGQLNEKLFF	TGTGCCAGCAGCAAGGGACAACTAAATGAAAAACTGTTTTTT
once	TRBV30	TRBJ1-2	-	CAWSSGPYGYTF	TGTGCCTGGAGCTCAGGCCCCTATGGCTACACCTTC
-	TRBV7-3	TRBJ1-1	-	CASSLGGVMNTEAFF	TGTGCCAGCAGCTTAGGAGGAGTAATGAACACTGAAGCTTTCTTT
-	TRBV6-1	TRBJ2-3	TRBD2	CASIETSSRDTQYF	TGTGCCAGTATCGAGACTAGCTCGAGAGATACGCAGTATTTT
-	TRBV29-1	TRBJ1-2	TRBD1	CSVVGRGRNYGYTF	TGCAGCGTTGTCGGCAGGGGGCGAAACTATGGCTACACCTTC
-	TRBV12-5	TRBJ2-7	TRBD1	CASGTGQGVNEQYF	TGTGCTAGTGGAACCGGACAGGGTGTCAACGAGCAGTACTTC
-	TRBV30	TRBJ1-1	TRBD1	CAWSLQGKSTEAFF	TGTGCCTGGAGTTTACAGGGGAAGAGCACTGAAGCTTTCTTT
few	TRBV6-5	TRBJ1-1	TRBD1	CASRTQTGGLSFF	TGTGCCAGCAGAACCCAAACAGGGGGTTTATCTTTCTTT
few	TRBV18	TRBJ2-1	TRBD1	CASSPLDRDNEQFF	TGTGCCAGCTCACCCCTCGACAGGGATAATGAGCAGTTCTTC
-	TRBV7-9	TRBJ1-4	TRBD1	CASSRQGWEKLFF	TGTGCCAGCAGCCGACAGGGATGGGAAAAACTGTTTTTT
-	TRBV6-6	TRBJ2-2	-	CASSLGLGGELFF	TGTGCCAGCAGTTTAGGACTCGGCGGGGAGCTGTTTTTT
-	TRBV15	TRBJ2-7	-	CATLLFPPRPYEQYF	TGTGCCACACTATTATTCCCCCCGCGACCTTACGAGCAGTACTTC
-	TRBV4-3	TRBJ2-7	TRBD1	CASSQDPTGTASYEQYF	TGCGCCAGCAGCCAAGACCCTACCGGGACAGCCTCCTACGAGCAGTACTTC
once	TRBV4-1	TRBJ2-3	TRBD1	CASSHGDRGSTDTQYF	TGCGCCAGCAGCCACGGGGACAGGGGTTCCACAGATACGCAGTATTTT
few	TRBV5-4	TRBJ2-7	TRBD1	CASSLGQGAYEQYF	TGTGCCAGCAGCCTGGGACAGGGGGCCTACGAGCAGTACTTC
-	TRBV28	TRBJ2-7	-	CASSLWGTGFDYEQYF	TGTGCCAGCAGTTTATGGGGAACAGGGTTCGATTACGAGCAGTACTTC
-	TRBV15	TRBJ2-1	TRBD2	CATSRAIAGGDEQFF	TGTGCCACCAGCAGAGCAATAGCGGGGGGAGATGAGCAGTTCTTC
-	TRBV20-1	TRBJ1-2	-	CSASRSYGYTF	TGCAGTGCTTCTCGGTCCTATGGCTACACCTTC
once	TRBV6-6	TRBJ1-2	TRBD1	CASTRQGKVYGYTF	TGTGCCAGCACCCGACAGGGGAAAGTCTATGGCTACACCTTC
-	TRBV28	TRBJ2-7	-	CASSYEVDYEQYF	TGTGCCAGCAGTTACGAGGTAGACTACGAGCAGTACTTC
-	TRBV2	TRBJ2-5	-	CAGGLTQETQYF	TGTGCCGGCGGGCTGACTCAAGAGACCCAGTACTTC
-	TRBV6-5	TRBJ1-2	TRBD1	CASSRSDRVYGYTF	TGTGCCAGCAGTCGATCGGACAGGGTCTATGGCTACACCTTC
-	TRBV19	TRBJ1-1	TRBD1	CASRLQGEAFF	TGCGCCAGTAGGCTACAGGGGGAAGCTTTCTTT
-	TRBV7-8	TRBJ2-5	TRBD2	CASSSRMTSSATQYF	TGTGCCAGCAGCTCCCGAATGACTAGCTCGGCGACCCAGTACTTC
-	TRBV5-1	TRBJ1-5	-	CASSEGTHYSNQPQHF	TGCGCCAGCAGCGAGGGGACACATTATAGCAATCAGCCCCAGCATTTT
-	TRBV9	TRBJ2-2	TRBD2	CASSVFSGRSGELFF	TGTGCCAGCAGCGTTTTTAGCGGGAGATCCGGGGAGCTGTTTTTT
-	TRBV18	TRBJ2-5	TRBD2	CASASGGEETQYF	TGTGCCAGTGCTTCCGGGGGGGAAGAGACCCAGTACTTC
-	TRBV5-1	TRBJ1-1	TRBD1	CASSLVAGQGATEAFF	TGCGCCAGCAGCTTGGTAGCCGGACAGGGAGCCACTGAAGCTTTCTTT
once	TRBV7-2	TRBJ2-7	TRBD2	CASSLAGGPGEQYF	TGTGCCAGCAGTTTAGCGGGAGGTCCCGGCGAGCAGTACTTC
-	TRBV6-1	TRBJ2-7	-	CASTSVRSYEQYF	TGTGCCAGCACCAGCGTCCGCTCCTACGAGCAGTACTTC